The entry below gives a single T cell receptor (beta chain) sequence along with its context. Its cognate antigen is unknown. This record comes from a study of T cells in localized non-small cell lung cancer. Findings and caveats of the study: Tumor trailed uninvolved adjacent lung in T cell clonality, which peaked there. A single tumor region was sequenced, leaving heterogeneity possible. The study linked higher blood T cell density to longer overall survival.

Trimming cost V 7 bases and J 2 bases, with 15 bases left between them. The CDR3 extends over 15 amino acids. The germline V gene has CDR1 SNHLY and CDR2 FYNNEI. Using immunoSEQ multiplex PCR, the repertoire was profiled, and TCRdb retains in-frame clones only, with some absent. The sample includes tens of thousands of clones, roughly 90% of them seen just once. Sequences were derived from peripheral blood, sampled before any cancer treatment. This clonotype was sampled from a man aged 40 to 70 with stage I squamous cell lung carcinoma. V is TRBV2 and J is TRBJ1-5; D might be TRBD1 (5 bases). CDR3 amino acids: CASTVDSKGNQPQHF. CDR3 DNA: TGTGCCAGCACCGTCGACAGTAAGGGCAATCAGCCCCAGCATTTT. The whole variable domain, remainder taken from reference TRBV2 and TRBJ1-5, is EPEVTQTPSHQVTQMGQEVILRCVPISNHLYFYWYRQILGQKVEFLVSFYNNEISEKSEIFDDQFSVERPDGSNFTLKIRSTKLEDSAMYFCASTVDSKGNQPQHFGDGTRLSIL.